The sequence of this TCR beta chain was determined in a study of blood T cells in healthy people across ages. Study conclusions and caveats: Strong correlation was found linking TCR beta diversity to naive T cell percentage. Donor CMV status, an unknown factor, possibly confounded changes in expanded clonotypes.

Germline CDR1 MNHEY, CDR2 SVGAGI. The junction had 9 bases not matched to a gene; V was cut back by 6 bases and J by 1 base. The CDR3 is 16 amino acids. Every sample gave at least 6 micrograms of total RNA when it was extracted. As for this clonotype: Its target is unknown.

A sample-barcoded 5' primer and a J-beta primer mix were used in a second PCR of roughly 6 to 12 cycles. A single record per CDR3 protein comes from TCRdb applying MiXCR to the 5' RACE reads. The sample consists of roughly 1.5 million distinct CDR3 sequences, approximately 39% of them appearing once. The sequenced sample was blood. The sequence was collected from a woman under 30 in good health. This chain joins TRBV6-5 and TRBJ1-1, with TRBD1 matching 9 bases. The CDR3 DNA reads as TGTGCCAGCAGGGGAGAACAGGGGGCAGGGAACACTGAAGCTTTCTTT. This encodes CASRGEQGAGNTEAFF.